These T cell receptor beta chains were read from a single sample in a study of blood T cell repertoires in COVID-19. This table comes from immunoSEQ multiplex PCR, and its TCRdb copy is limited to in-frame clones, with some not included. This table holds 350,000 or so clones, around 87% found once. The specimen was peripheral blood. These receptors all stem from a young man with active or convalescent COVID-19. The CDR3 runs from the conserved cysteine through the conserved F or W. The order of the fields is D gene, V gene, clone size, J gene, CDR3 protein, CDR3 DNA. A D gene is named only where the DNA matches it firmly. Size is omitted from some rows. Given values are once, few, many or a class for expanded clones.

D gene: TRBD1
V gene: TRBV4-3
clone size: .
J gene: TRBJ2-7
CDR3 protein: CASSQEGRGYEQYF
CDR3 DNA: TGCGCCAGCAGCCAAGAGGGCAGGGGGTACGAGCAGTACTTC

D gene: TRBD1
V gene: TRBV2
clone size: .
J gene: TRBJ1-3
CDR3 protein: CASSRDSLSGNTIYF
CDR3 DNA: TGTGCCAGCAGCCGGGACAGCCTCTCTGGAAACACCATATATTTT

D gene: .
V gene: TRBV18
clone size: .
J gene: TRBJ2-5
CDR3 protein: CASSPSGARETQYF
CDR3 DNA: TGTGCCAGCTCACCGTCAGGGGCGCGAGAGACCCAGTACTTC

D gene: .
V gene: TRBV5-1
clone size: .
J gene: TRBJ1-1
CDR3 protein: CASSLGYRNTEAFF
CDR3 DNA: TGCGCCAGCAGCTTGGGTTACAGGAACACTGAAGCTTTCTTT

D gene: TRBD2
V gene: TRBV6-4
clone size: .
J gene: TRBJ2-7
CDR3 protein: CASSQLAGGSEQYF
CDR3 DNA: TGTGCCAGCAGCCAACTAGCGGGAGGAAGCGAGCAGTACTTC

D gene: TRBD1
V gene: TRBV13
clone size: .
J gene: TRBJ1-6
CDR3 protein: CASSLTPRRQGGSPLHF
CDR3 DNA: TGTGCCAGCAGCCTCACGCCCCGTCGACAGGGAGGTTCACCCCTCCACTTT

D gene: TRBD1
V gene: TRBV19
clone size: .
J gene: TRBJ2-6
CDR3 protein: CASNYLDRGSGANVLTF
CDR3 DNA: TGTGCCAGTAACTACCTCGACAGGGGCTCTGGGGCCAACGTCCTGACTTTC

D gene: TRBD2
V gene: TRBV19
clone size: .
J gene: TRBJ2-3
CDR3 protein: CASTTSGSGRATQYF
CDR3 DNA: TGTGCCAGTACGACTAGCGGGTCTGGACGCGCTACGCAGTATTTT

D gene: .
V gene: TRBV4-1
clone size: .
J gene: TRBJ1-1
CDR3 protein: CASSQGWREDTEAFF
CDR3 DNA: TGCGCCAGCAGCCAAGGGTGGCGGGAGGACACTGAAGCTTTCTTT

D gene: .
V gene: TRBV14
clone size: .
J gene: TRBJ1-2
CDR3 protein: CASSLSVLTYGYTF
CDR3 DNA: TGTGCCAGCAGCCTGTCCGTTCTAACGTATGGCTACACCTTC

D gene: TRBD2
V gene: TRBV27
clone size: .
J gene: TRBJ2-3
CDR3 protein: CASSSTGGLSTDTQYF
CDR3 DNA: TGTGCCAGCAGTTCGACGGGGGGGCTTTCCACAGATACGCAGTATTTT

D gene: .
V gene: TRBV5-1
clone size: .
J gene: TRBJ2-1
CDR3 protein: CASSLVLGKGEQFF
CDR3 DNA: TGCGCCAGCAGCTTGGTTCTCGGGAAAGGTGAGCAGTTCTTC

D gene: TRBD2
V gene: TRBV4-2
clone size: few
J gene: TRBJ2-3
CDR3 protein: CASSQAGGPGDTQYF
CDR3 DNA: TGTGCCAGCAGCCAAGCGGGAGGGCCGGGAGATACGCAGTATTTT

D gene: TRBD2
V gene: TRBV27
clone size: .
J gene: TRBJ2-2
CDR3 protein: CASSPGGGTGELFF
CDR3 DNA: TGTGCCAGCAGTCCCGGGGGGGGAACCGGGGAGCTGTTTTTT

D gene: .
V gene: TRBV10-3
clone size: .
J gene: TRBJ2-1
CDR3 protein: CAISESLSGTFYNEQFF
CDR3 DNA: TGTGCCATCAGTGAGTCGTTGTCGGGAACATTTTACAATGAGCAGTTCTTC

D gene: TRBD2
V gene: TRBV7-2
clone size: once
J gene: TRBJ2-2
CDR3 protein: CASSPHGGRVTGELFF
CDR3 DNA: TGTGCCAGCAGCCCCCACGGGGGGAGGGTCACCGGGGAGCTGTTTTTT

D gene: TRBD2
V gene: TRBV20-1
clone size: few
J gene: TRBJ2-7
CDR3 protein: CSASNPSGRTSHEQYF
CDR3 DNA: TGCAGTGCTAGTAACCCTAGCGGGAGGACGTCCCACGAGCAGTACTTC

D gene: .
V gene: TRBV28
clone size: .
J gene: TRBJ2-7
CDR3 protein: CASSPSPYEQYF
CDR3 DNA: TGTGCCAGCAGTCCCTCCCCGTACGAGCAGTACTTC

D gene: .
V gene: TRBV3-1/TRBV3-2
clone size: .
J gene: TRBJ2-7
CDR3 protein: CASSQRSPAGHLRSLEQYF
CDR3 DNA: TGTGCCAGCAGCCAAAGAAGCCCAGCCGGACACCTACGGTCCCTCGAGCAGTACTTC

D gene: .
V gene: TRBV10-3
clone size: .
J gene: TRBJ2-7
CDR3 protein: CAISEPGQSSSYEQYF
CDR3 DNA: TGTGCCATCAGTGAGCCCGGACAGAGCTCCTCATACGAGCAGTACTTC

D gene: TRBD1
V gene: TRBV4-1
clone size: .
J gene: TRBJ2-7
CDR3 protein: CASSLPRRSDRGQYEQYF
CDR3 DNA: TGCGCCAGCAGCCTCCCCCGGCGGAGTGACAGGGGGCAGTACGAGCAGTACTTC

D gene: .
V gene: TRBV4-3
clone size: .
J gene: TRBJ1-5
CDR3 protein: CASSQDQGINQPQHF
CDR3 DNA: TGCGCCAGCAGCCAAGATCAGGGCATCAATCAGCCCCAGCATTTT

D gene: TRBD1
V gene: TRBV7-8
clone size: few
J gene: TRBJ2-7
CDR3 protein: CASSLVGQGDYEQYF
CDR3 DNA: TGTGCCAGCAGCTTAGTGGGACAGGGGGACTACGAGCAGTACTTC

D gene: TRBD2
V gene: TRBV2
clone size: few
J gene: TRBJ2-2
CDR3 protein: CASSPIDSGRSGELFF
CDR3 DNA: TGTGCCAGCAGTCCCATTGATAGCGGGAGATCCGGGGAGCTGTTTTTT

D gene: .
V gene: TRBV30
clone size: .
J gene: TRBJ2-6
CDR3 protein: CAWTPTRLVPVLSGANVLTF
CDR3 DNA: TGTGCCTGGACCCCGACCCGACTGGTTCCTGTCCTCTCTGGGGCCAACGTCCTGACTTTC

D gene: TRBD2
V gene: TRBV10-3
clone size: .
J gene: TRBJ2-5
CDR3 protein: CAISDFSGGAQETQYF
CDR3 DNA: TGTGCCATCAGTGACTTTAGCGGGGGGGCCCAAGAGACCCAGTACTTC

D gene: .
V gene: TRBV11-2
clone size: .
J gene: TRBJ2-2
CDR3 protein: CASSLEPPIVSWTGELFF
CDR3 DNA: TGTGCCAGCAGCTTAGAACCCCCAATAGTGTCGTGGACCGGGGAGCTGTTTTTT

D gene: .
V gene: TRBV29-1
clone size: .
J gene: TRBJ1-1
CDR3 protein: CSAEGDTEAFF
CDR3 DNA: TGCAGCGCGGAAGGGGACACTGAAGCTTTCTTT

D gene: .
V gene: TRBV27
clone size: .
J gene: TRBJ2-7
CDR3 protein: CASSLLPSVYEQYF
CDR3 DNA: TGTGCCAGCAGTTTATTGCCTAGCGTTTACGAGCAGTACTTC

D gene: .
V gene: TRBV7-8
clone size: .
J gene: TRBJ1-2
CDR3 protein: CASSYRGRGIDGYTF
CDR3 DNA: TGTGCCAGCAGCTACCGTGGGCGGGGGATTGATGGCTACACCTTC

D gene: .
V gene: TRBV29-1
clone size: .
J gene: TRBJ1-5
CDR3 protein: CSVKGGGQPQHF
CDR3 DNA: TGCAGCGTTAAGGGGGGGGGCCAGCCCCAGCATTTT

D gene: .
V gene: TRBV7-9
clone size: .
J gene: TRBJ2-7
CDR3 protein: CACSGAARYEQYF
CDR3 DNA: TGTGCCTGTTCAGGGGCCGCCAGATACGAGCAGTACTTC

D gene: .
V gene: TRBV19
clone size: .
J gene: TRBJ1-2
CDR3 protein: CASNGQNYGYTF
CDR3 DNA: TGTGCCAGTAACGGACAGAACTATGGCTACACCTTC

D gene: .
V gene: TRBV18
clone size: .
J gene: TRBJ1-2
CDR3 protein: CASSDSNYGYTF
CDR3 DNA: TGTGCCAGCTCCGACAGCAACTATGGCTACACCTTC

D gene: .
V gene: TRBV12-5
clone size: once
J gene: TRBJ2-5
CDR3 protein: CASGFTHHRLRQETQYF
CDR3 DNA: TGTGCTAGTGGTTTCACCCACCACCGACTAAGGCAAGAGACCCAGTACTTC

D gene: TRBD2
V gene: TRBV19
clone size: .
J gene: TRBJ2-3
CDR3 protein: CASSLLSGGSTDTQYF
CDR3 DNA: TGTGCCAGTAGTCTACTTTCGGGGGGGAGCACAGATACGCAGTATTTT

D gene: .
V gene: TRBV5-5
clone size: .
J gene: TRBJ2-1
CDR3 protein: CASSWAVSSYNEQFF
CDR3 DNA: TGTGCCAGCAGCTGGGCAGTGAGCTCCTACAATGAGCAGTTCTTC

D gene: .
V gene: TRBV28
clone size: .
J gene: TRBJ1-1
CDR3 protein: CASSWGVVDTEAFF
CDR3 DNA: TGTGCCAGCAGTTGGGGGGTAGTCGACACTGAAGCTTTCTTT

D gene: .
V gene: TRBV4-2
clone size: few
J gene: TRBJ2-1
CDR3 protein: CASSPAGLIDPDEQFF
CDR3 DNA: TGTGCCAGCAGCCCAGCAGGCCTCATAGATCCCGATGAGCAGTTCTTC

D gene: TRBD1
V gene: TRBV9
clone size: .
J gene: TRBJ2-1
CDR3 protein: CASSQPWGTDGYNEQFF
CDR3 DNA: TGTGCCAGCAGCCAACCATGGGGGACAGACGGCTACAATGAGCAGTTCTTC

D gene: .
V gene: TRBV21-1
clone size: .
J gene: TRBJ1-1
CDR3 protein: CASSSEPAGGYTEAFF
CDR3 DNA: TGTGCCAGCAGCTCCGAGCCAGCAGGGGGGTACACTGAAGCTTTCTTT

D gene: TRBD1
V gene: TRBV6-4
clone size: .
J gene: TRBJ2-7
CDR3 protein: CASSDHRTARGLYEQYF
CDR3 DNA: TGTGCCAGCAGTGACCATCGGACAGCCAGGGGGCTCTACGAGCAGTACTTC

D gene: .
V gene: TRBV11-2
clone size: .
J gene: TRBJ2-3
CDR3 protein: CASSLVGQGTDTQYF
CDR3 DNA: TGTGCCAGCAGCTTAGTGGGTCAGGGCACAGATACGCAGTATTTT

D gene: .
V gene: TRBV2
clone size: .
J gene: TRBJ2-7
CDR3 protein: CASSEPDTLSYEQYF
CDR3 DNA: TGTGCCAGCAGTGAACCTGACACCCTCTCCTACGAGCAGTACTTC

D gene: TRBD2
V gene: TRBV28
clone size: .
J gene: TRBJ2-7
CDR3 protein: CASTLRAGGPHEQYF
CDR3 DNA: TGTGCCAGCACCCTACGGGCGGGAGGGCCCCACGAGCAGTACTTC

D gene: .
V gene: TRBV5-1
clone size: .
J gene: TRBJ1-1
CDR3 protein: CASSLSPGVNTEAFF
CDR3 DNA: TGCGCCAGCAGCTTATCTCCAGGGGTGAACACTGAAGCTTTCTTT

D gene: .
V gene: TRBV15
clone size: .
J gene: TRBJ1-4
CDR3 protein: CATSLGVEKLFF
CDR3 DNA: TGTGCCACCAGCCTCGGTGTGGAAAAACTGTTTTTT

D gene: TRBD1
V gene: TRBV2
clone size: .
J gene: TRBJ1-6
CDR3 protein: CASIGTGLLSYNSPLHF
CDR3 DNA: TGTGCCAGCATCGGGACAGGGTTGCTTTCCTATAATTCACCCCTCCACTTT

D gene: .
V gene: TRBV27
clone size: .
J gene: TRBJ2-3
CDR3 protein: CASSLPPADTQYF
CDR3 DNA: TGTGCCAGCAGTTTACCTCCGGCAGATACGCAGTATTTT

D gene: TRBD2
V gene: TRBV11-2
clone size: .
J gene: TRBJ2-4
CDR3 protein: CASSLSGGFAKNIQYF
CDR3 DNA: TGTGCCAGCAGCCTTAGCGGGGGATTTGCCAAAAACATTCAGTACTTC

D gene: .
V gene: TRBV3-1/TRBV3-2
clone size: .
J gene: TRBJ1-1
CDR3 protein: CASSQDTRVRTEAFF
CDR3 DNA: TGTGCCAGCAGCCAAGATACCAGGGTGAGGACTGAAGCTTTCTTT

D gene: TRBD1
V gene: TRBV13
clone size: .
J gene: TRBJ2-7
CDR3 protein: CASAQGVGQGSYEQYF
CDR3 DNA: TGTGCCAGCGCCCAGGGGGTCGGACAGGGGTCTTACGAGCAGTACTTC

D gene: .
V gene: TRBV4-1
clone size: .
J gene: TRBJ2-3
CDR3 protein: CASSTNRATDTQYF
CDR3 DNA: TGCGCCAGCAGCACCAACAGGGCTACAGATACGCAGTATTTT

D gene: .
V gene: TRBV2
clone size: once
J gene: TRBJ2-1
CDR3 protein: CASSTTRGTNEQFF
CDR3 DNA: TGTGCCAGCAGTACCACCCGGGGGACCAATGAGCAGTTCTTC

D gene: .
V gene: TRBV9
clone size: once
J gene: TRBJ2-3
CDR3 protein: CASSVLSTDTQYF
CDR3 DNA: TGTGCCAGCAGCGTCCTTAGCACAGATACGCAGTATTTT

D gene: .
V gene: TRBV6-4
clone size: once
J gene: TRBJ2-1
CDR3 protein: CASSDRGGGEQFF
CDR3 DNA: TGTGCCAGCAGTGACAGGGGAGGTGGTGAGCAGTTCTTC

D gene: TRBD1
V gene: TRBV18
clone size: .
J gene: TRBJ2-5
CDR3 protein: CASSPITGEETQYF
CDR3 DNA: TGTGCCAGCTCACCAATAACAGGGGAAGAGACCCAGTACTTC

D gene: TRBD2
V gene: TRBV9
clone size: once
J gene: TRBJ2-1
CDR3 protein: CASSESGSSYNEQFF
CDR3 DNA: TGTGCCAGCAGCGAGAGCGGGAGCTCCTACAATGAGCAGTTCTTC

D gene: .
V gene: TRBV14
clone size: .
J gene: TRBJ1-2
CDR3 protein: CASSQGDTGYGYTF
CDR3 DNA: TGTGCCAGCAGCCAAGGGGACACAGGCTATGGCTACACCTTC

D gene: TRBD1
V gene: TRBV7-2
clone size: .
J gene: TRBJ1-6
CDR3 protein: CASSLAFSGTGVSPLHF
CDR3 DNA: TGTGCCAGCAGCTTAGCGTTCTCCGGGACAGGGGTGTCACCCCTCCACTTT